These 23 T cell receptor beta chains share one sample of origin, sequenced in a study of T cells in Graves' hyperthyroidism and ophthalmopathy. Template material for amplifying TCR beta CDR3 regions consisted of RNA transcripts. HTBI primers were used for first-round RT-PCR of the TCR CDR3. Via MiXCR, TCRdb re-called the multiplex PCR reads, giving one row per CDR3 protein. The sample carries hundreds of thousands of distinct CDR3 sequences, 35% to 55% recorded once. Input material: peripheral blood or thyroid tissue (not recorded which). Every receptor here comes from a woman aged 18-35 years with Graves' hyperthyroidism.

This clonotype was picked up a small number of times. The V and J genes are TRBV28 and TRBJ1-6, with 7 bases fitting TRBD1. This CDR3 has 15 residues. J gave up 7 bases and V 2 bases, and 5 bases lay outside the gene matches. Germline V gene sequence: CDR1 MDHEN, CDR2 SYDVKM. CDR3 sequence: CASSLGQATNSPLHF. The CDR3 nucleotides read TGTGCCAGCAGTTTAGGACAGGCCACGAATTCACCCCTCCACTTT.

This clonotype was detected ten times or more. This rearrangement joins TRBV10-3 to TRBJ1-1; weak D call: TRBD1 (6 bases). The V end was cut by 10 bases, the J end by 3 bases, with 18 bases between. Per germline, CDR1 ENHRY and CDR2 SYGVKD. The CDR3 is 14 residues long. As DNA, the CDR3 is TGTGCCACCATCCAAAACACAGGGTACACTGAAGCTTTCTTT. Its translation is CATIQNTGYTEAFF.

The chain carries TRBV20-1 and TRBJ2-7; D possibly corresponds to TRBD2 (6 bases). Germline CDR1 is DFQATT and CDR2 is SNEGSKA (reference sequence). The CDR3 extends over 13 amino acids. Trimming removed 3 bases at V and 5 bases at J, with 14 bases between. The CDR3 coding sequence is TGCAGTGCTAGGGGGGATCCGGGGGACGAGCAGTACTTC. Amino acids: CSARGDPGDEQYF.

With regard to this clonotype: It may be a read error: a sequence one base away is much more abundant. The DNA for the CDR3 is TGTGCCTGGAGGAACCCAGGGAGCAGTCAGCCCCAGCATTTT. This translates into CAWRNPGSSQPQHF. The rearrangement links TRBV7-9 to TRBJ1-5; maybe TRBD1 (5 bases). Per the germline V gene, CDR1 is SEHNR and CDR2 is FQNEAQ (reference sequence). CDR3 length: 14 amino acids. Using reference TRBV7-9 and TRBJ1-5 for the parts outside the CDR3, the full variable domain is DTGVSQNPRHKITKRGQNVTFRCDPISEHNRLYWYRQTLGQGPEFLTYFQNEAQLEKSRLLSDRFSAERPKGSFSTLEIQRTEQGDSAMYLCAWRNPGSSQPQHFGDGTRLSIL.

This clonotype was counted once. This rearrangement joins TRBV7-9 to TRBJ2-5, with D unresolved. The CDR3 loop spans 14 amino acids. V was shortened by 6 bases and J by 5 bases, with 16 bases between the two germline ends. The germline gives CDR1 SEHNR, CDR2 FQNEAQ (reference sequence). CDR3 loop: CASRLVTPLETQYF. As DNA, the CDR3 is TGTGCCAGCAGGCTGGTTACACCCCTGGAGACCCAGTACTTC.

This chain links TRBV7-8 with TRBJ2-5, with D uncertain. Trimming removed 5 bases at V and 2 bases at J, with 12 bases between. The CDR3 totals 14 residues. The germline CDR1 and CDR2 sequences are SGHVS and FQNEAQ. The CDR3 nucleotides read TGTGCCAGCAGCCCTGACAACCAACAAGAGACCCAGTACTTC. Translating it yields CASSPDNQQETQYF.

The genes are TRBV25-1 and TRBJ1-2; D is undetermined. CDR3 length: 14 residues. The ends were cut back, 5 bases at V and 5 bases at J, with 15 bases in the middle. The germline CDR1 and CDR2 sequences are MGHDK and SYGVNS. The CDR3 loop reads CASSLTSSGYGYTF. As DNA, the CDR3 is TGTGCCAGCAGTTTAACTTCCTCGGGGTATGGCTACACCTTC.

This sequence joins TRBV2 and TRBJ1-1, with 11 bases that match TRBD1. CDR1 and CDR2 (germline): SNHLY, FYNNEI. This CDR3 is built from 16 residues. V trimming: 6 bases; J trimming: 6 bases; junction bases outside the gene matches: 12. The CDR3 is CASSAGTGGRVAEAFF. The CDR3 DNA reads TGTGCCAGCAGCGCCGGGACAGGGGGTCGGGTCGCTGAAGCTTTCTTT.

The chain couples TRBV15 to TRBJ2-7; D might be TRBD1 (6 bases). The CDR3 runs 16 residues. Germline-derived CDR1 and CDR2 are LNHNV and YYDKDF (reference sequence). V was shortened by 3 bases and J by 4 bases, with 19 bases between the two germline ends. The CDR3 sequence is CATSSARDNLGYEQYF. The CDR3 nucleotides read TGTGCCACCAGCAGCGCCCGGGACAACCTTGGGTACGAGCAGTACTTC.

In the case of this clonotype: One end of the junction does not line up with germline, which may come from a read error. The V and J genes are TRBV6-5 and TRBJ2-5, with D maybe TRBD2 (5 bases). The CDR3 consists of 13 residues. The germline gives CDR1 MNHEY, CDR2 SVGAGI. The CDR3 protein is CAISESRAETQYF. The DNA of the CDR3 is TGTGCCATCAGTGAGTCGAGGGCAGAGACCCAGTACTTC.

The chain recombines TRBV7-9 with TRBJ2-5; 9 positions match TRBD2. V was clipped by 5 bases and J by 3 bases; unmatched bases: 7. CDR3 length: 15 residues. Germline V lookup: CDR1 SEHNR, CDR2 FQNEAQ (reference sequence). CDR3 amino acids: CASSLGIAGEETQYF. The DNA for the CDR3 is TGTGCCAGCAGCCTAGGAATAGCGGGAGAAGAGACCCAGTACTTC. The full variable domain, in which reference TRBV7-9 and TRBJ2-5 provide the parts outside the CDR3, is DTGVSQNPRHKITKRGQNVTFRCDPISEHNRLYWYRQTLGQGPEFLTYFQNEAQLEKSRLLSDRFSAERPKGSFSTLEIQRTEQGDSAMYLCASSLGIAGEETQYFGPGTRLLVL.

This chain links TRBV24-1 with TRBJ1-5; 12 bases map to TRBD1. Trimming took 4 bases from V and 6 from J; bases not matched to a gene: 6. Germline-derived CDR1 and CDR2 are KGHDR and SFDVKD. The CDR3 is 16 amino acids. This CDR3 is CATSDTGQGAGQPQHF. CDR3 DNA: TGTGCCACCAGTGACACGGGACAGGGGGCGGGTCAGCCCCAGCATTTT.

This clonotype occurred many times. The genes are TRBV2 and TRBJ1-1; D is perhaps TRBD1 (5 bases). The V end lost 7 bases, the J end lost 10 bases, and 10 bases lay between the germline ends. The CDR3 loop spans 10 amino acids. CDR1 SNHLY and CDR2 FYNNEI come from the germline V gene. Written as DNA, the CDR3 is TGTGCCAGCACAAGGGGTTCAGCTTTCTTT. Protein: CASTRGSAFF.

The V call is TRBV9, the J call TRBJ2-7; 10 positions agree with TRBD2. The germline V gene encodes CDR1 SGDLS and CDR2 YYNGEE. The CDR3 runs 16 residues. V lost 2 bases, J lost 1 base, and 6 bases stayed unmatched. Here the CDR3 reads CASSVTGTSVSYEQYF. CDR3 DNA: TGTGCCAGCAGCGTGACCGGGACTAGCGTTTCCTACGAGCAGTACTTC.

The chain is built from TRBV20-1 and TRBJ1-1; a weak D match, TRBD1 (5 bases). V was shortened by 5 bases and J by 4 bases, with 14 bases between the two germline ends. The germline CDR1 and CDR2 sequences are DFQATT and SNEGSKA (reference sequence). The CDR3 sequence is 13 residues long. For the CDR3, the DNA is TGCAGTGCTCCGAAGGCCGGGGGCACTGAAGCTTTCTTT. Amino acid sequence: CSAPKAGGTEAFF.

There are a few counts of this clonotype. The V and J genes are TRBV29-1 and TRBJ2-5, with 7 bases aligning to TRBD1. The germline gives CDR1 SQVTM, CDR2 ANQGSEA. This CDR3 comprises 12 residues. Unmatched junction bases numbered 7, after V lost 8 bases and J lost 4 bases. CDR3 amino acids: CSILTGLETQYF. DNA for the CDR3: TGCAGCATCCTGACAGGGTTAGAGACCCAGTACTTC.

As regards this clonotype: A much larger clone lies a single base off, so this may be a read error. V usage is TRBV5-1 and J usage is TRBJ1-3; no clear D gene. The V and J ends lost 0 bases and 0 bases respectively, with 7 bases between them. There are 15 residues in the CDR3. Germline lookup yields CDR1 SGHRS and CDR2 YFSETQ. Here the CDR3 DNA reads TGCGCCAGCAGCTTGGATGGGGACTCTGGAAACACCATATATTTT. It specifies CASSLDGDSGNTIYF.

This clonotype was recorded a few times. The gene calls are TRBV29-1 and TRBJ2-5; a possible D gene is TRBD1 (5 bases). Germline-derived CDR1 and CDR2 are SQVTM and ANQGSEA. V dropped 1 base and J dropped 2 bases, with 17 bases sitting between them. The CDR3 consists of 16 residues. In DNA, the CDR3 is TGCAGCGTTGAAGGCTCCAGACAGCCTGGGCAAGAGACCCAGTACTTC. This sequence encodes CSVEGSRQPGQETQYF.

V gene TRBV29-1 combines with J gene TRBJ2-7, with TRBD2 matching over 12 bases. Unmatched junction bases numbered 1, after V lost 3 bases and J lost 4 bases. Germline V lookup: CDR1 SQVTM, CDR2 ANQGSEA. CDR3 length: 13 amino acids. CDR3 sequence: CSVDGTSGYEQYF. CDR3 DNA sequence: TGCAGCGTTGATGGGACTAGCGGGTACGAGCAGTACTTC.

This clonotype was detected ten times or more. The V gene is TRBV20-1, the J gene TRBJ1-2; TRBD1 aligns across 9 bases. With V trimmed by 4 bases and J by 2 bases, 5 bases remained unmatched. This CDR3 is 14 amino acids long. The germline V gene encodes CDR1 DFQATT and CDR2 SNEGSKA (reference sequence). CDR3 region: CSATTGQGNYGYTF. The CDR3 DNA follows: TGCAGTGCTACTACGGGACAGGGAAACTATGGCTACACCTTC.

The rearrangement links TRBV7-9 to TRBJ1-3, with D maybe TRBD1 (5 bases). The CDR3 totals 16 residues. V was trimmed by 1 base and J by 0 bases, leaving 10 bases between them. Per the germline V gene, CDR1 is SEHNR and CDR2 is FQNEAQ (reference sequence). DNA for the CDR3: TGTGCCAGCAGCTTAGATCGGGGGATCTCTGGAAACACCATATATTTT. It translates to CASSLDRGISGNTIYF.

This clonotype was picked up many times. The chain combines TRBV7-9 with TRBJ2-5; D not resolved. Germline CDR1 reads SEHNR; CDR2 reads FQNEAQ (reference sequence). Trimming shortened V by 5 bases and J by 5 bases, and 12 bases separated the two germline ends. The CDR3 has 13 amino acids. This CDR3 reads CASSGASLETQYF. The CDR3 nucleotides read TGTGCCAGCAGCGGCGCAAGCCTGGAGACCCAGTACTTC. Based on the CDR3 plus reference TRBV7-9 and TRBJ2-5, the full variable domain is DTGVSQNPRHKITKRGQNVTFRCDPISEHNRLYWYRQTLGQGPEFLTYFQNEAQLEKSRLLSDRFSAERPKGSFSTLEIQRTEQGDSAMYLCASSGASLETQYFGPGTRLLVL.

There are many counts of this clonotype. The rearrangement links TRBV24-1 to TRBJ1-4, with TRBD1 matching over 9 bases. V dropped 2 bases and J dropped 6; count of bases not matched to a gene: 9. The CDR3 contains 17 residues. Germline V gene lookup returns CDR1 KGHDR and CDR2 SFDVKD. CDR3 region: CATSDSSVGTGYEKLFF. The CDR3 DNA reads TGTGCCACCAGTGATTCATCCGTCGGGACAGGGTATGAAAAACTGTTTTTT.